The entry that follows covers one T cell receptor beta chain sequence. The data derive from a study of glioma-infiltrating T cells after dendritic cell vaccination. The germline CDR1 and CDR2 sequences are MNHEY and SVGAGI. Trimming removed 4 bases from V and 6 bases from J; junction bases left unmatched: 5. The CDR3 is made up of 14 amino acids. None of the glioblastoma patients had an isocitrate dehydrogenase mutation. Method: immunoSEQ multiplex PCR; TCRdb's copy keeps in-frame clones and lacks some. The sample lists some 87,000 clones, approximately 87% occurring once. The gene calls are TRBV6-5 and TRBJ1-2, with 10 bases aligning to TRBD1. The source is a human donor with glioblastoma. The starting material was blood, obtained before dendritic cell vaccination. The CDR3 DNA is TGTGCCAGCAGTTTTTCGACAGGGGGCGATGGCTACACCTTC. This translates into CASSFSTGGDGYTF.